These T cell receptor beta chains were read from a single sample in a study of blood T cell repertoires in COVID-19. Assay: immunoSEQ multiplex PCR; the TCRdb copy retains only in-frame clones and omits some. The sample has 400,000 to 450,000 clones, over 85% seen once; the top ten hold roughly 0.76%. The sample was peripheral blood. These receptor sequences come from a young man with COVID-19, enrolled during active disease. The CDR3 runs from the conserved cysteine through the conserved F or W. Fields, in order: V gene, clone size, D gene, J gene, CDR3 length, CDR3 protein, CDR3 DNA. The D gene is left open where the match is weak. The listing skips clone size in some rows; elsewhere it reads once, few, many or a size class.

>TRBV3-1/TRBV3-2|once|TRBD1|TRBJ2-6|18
CASSPLDRGTAGANVLTF
TGTGCCAGCAGCCCCCTGGACAGGGGAACGGCCGGGGCCAACGTCCTGACTTTC
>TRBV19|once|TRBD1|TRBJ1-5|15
CASSIATGGTQPQHF
TGTGCCAGTAGTATTGCGACAGGGGGTACTCAGCCCCAGCATTTT
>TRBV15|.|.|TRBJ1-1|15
CATSRDLSPNTEAFF
TGTGCCACCAGCAGAGATTTATCCCCCAACACTGAAGCTTTCTTT
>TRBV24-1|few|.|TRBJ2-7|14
CATSPQGGSYEQYF
TGTGCCACCAGTCCCCAGGGTGGATCCTACGAGCAGTACTTC
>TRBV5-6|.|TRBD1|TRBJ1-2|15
CASSPGTGNNYGYTF
TGTGCCAGCAGCCCGGGGACAGGGAATAACTATGGCTACACCTTC
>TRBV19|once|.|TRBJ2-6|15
CASSIGGFGANVLTF
TGTGCCAGTAGTATAGGAGGGTTTGGGGCCAACGTCCTGACTTTC
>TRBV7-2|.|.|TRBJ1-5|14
CASSLAVSHQPQHF
TGTGCCAGCAGCTTAGCGGTCAGTCATCAGCCCCAGCATTTT
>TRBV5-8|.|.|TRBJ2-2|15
CASSTATSRTGELFF
TGTGCCAGCAGCACGGCGACTAGTCGGACCGGGGAGCTGTTTTTT
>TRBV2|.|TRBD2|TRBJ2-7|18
CASSVFRTGGQSSYEQYF
TGTGCCAGCAGTGTATTCAGGACGGGAGGCCAGAGCTCCTACGAGCAGTACTTC
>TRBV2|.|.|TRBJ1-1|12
CASRPESTKAFF
TGTGCCAGCCGCCCGGAGTCCACAAAAGCTTTCTTT